These 22 T cell receptor beta chains were all obtained from the same sample, sequenced in a study of shared clonotypes between healthy human individuals. Sequencing used immunoSEQ multiplex PCR; TCRdb keeps in-frame clones, though not all of them. The data show 2,500,000 or so clones, 93% seen once. The sample consisted of naive CD4+ T cells from PBMCs. Subset noted: CD45RA+ positively selected. The receptor source for this set is a man aged 18 to 29 in good health. Some clones in this sample may be carry-over from other donors' samples.

The gene calls are TRBV5-4 and TRBJ2-1, with D perhaps TRBD2 (5 bases). The CDR3 totals 16 residues. Germline V CDR1 and CDR2: SGHNT, YYREEE (reference sequence). V shed 3 bases and J shed 4 bases, with 17 bases lying between them. The CDR3 region has the DNA TGTGCCAGCAGCTCCGTTGTGAGGGCCGGATACAATGAGCAGTTCTTC. This translates into CASSSVVRAGYNEQFF.

The rearrangement links TRBV19 to TRBJ2-1; D might be TRBD1 or TRBD2, each matching 6 bases. The CDR3 runs 18 residues. Germline CDR1 is LNHDA and CDR2 is SQIVND (reference sequence). The ends were cut back, 1 base at V and 0 bases at J, with 16 bases in the middle. The CDR3 protein is CASSIGLGGPPSYNEQFF. For the CDR3, the DNA is TGTGCCAGTAGTATAGGGTTGGGGGGCCCCCCCTCCTACAATGAGCAGTTCTTC. The variable domain in full, completed from reference TRBV19 and TRBJ2-1, reads DGGITQSPKYLFRKEGQNVTLSCEQNLNHDAMYWYRQDPGQGLRLIYYSQIVNDFQKGDIAEGYSVSREKKESFPLTVTSAQKNPTAFYLCASSIGLGGPPSYNEQFFGPGTRLTVL.

V gene TRBV6-1 combines with J gene TRBJ2-7; unclear D gene. CDR1 is MNHNS, CDR2 SASEGT, per germline. V lost 4 bases, J lost 2 bases, and 15 bases lay in between. The CDR3 sequence is 15 residues long. In DNA form, the CDR3 reads TGTGCCAGCAGTGGCTATCCCACAGTGACCTACGAGCAGTACTTC. It encodes CASSGYPTVTYEQYF.

The rearrangement joins TRBV4-2 to TRBJ1-2; 7 positions match TRBD1. The V segment lost 4 bases and the J segment 8 bases; nucleotides outside the gene matches: 13. The germline V gene has CDR1 LGHNA and CDR2 YNFKEQ. This CDR3 region has 15 residues. CDR3 coding DNA: TGTGCCAGCAGCCCTGGGACAGTTCTTTGGCCCGGCTACACCTTC. Encoded protein: CASSPGTVLWPGYTF.

CDR3 DNA: TGTGCCAGCAGTTCACAGGGGCTCTACTCCTACGAGCAGTACTTC. This gives the protein CASSSQGLYSYEQYF. The chain links TRBV27 to TRBJ2-7; 7 positions agree with TRBD1. V shed 4 bases and J 0 bases; nucleotides not matched to a gene: 6. In germline, CDR1 is MNHEY, CDR2 SMNVEV (reference sequence). CDR3 size: 15 residues.

The gene calls are TRBV6-5 and TRBJ1-2; maybe TRBD1 (5 bases). Germline assignment: CDR1 MNHEY and CDR2 SVGAGI. There are 14 residues in the CDR3. The germline V and J ends were trimmed by 4 bases and 4 bases, with 13 bases remaining between them. The CDR3 reads CASSSSGTRYGYTF. In DNA form, the CDR3 reads TGTGCCAGCAGTTCCTCCGGGACCCGCTATGGCTACACCTTC.

The rearrangement uses TRBV27 and TRBJ1-5; the D gene is possibly TRBD1 (6 bases). Trimming removed 2 bases from V and 15 bases from J, with 23 bases in between. CDR3 length: 15 amino acids. From germline, CDR1 is MNHEY and CDR2 SMNVEV (reference sequence). In DNA form, the CDR3 reads TGTGCCAGCAGTTTAAAACCGGCAGGGGTGGGGAATAGGCATTTT. Translated, it gives CASSLKPAGVGNRHF.

The chain joins TRBV2 to TRBJ2-3, with 7 bases lining up with TRBD2. The CDR3 sequence is 14 residues long. With 6 bases clipped from V and 4 bases from J, the junction kept 7 bases outside the gene matches. CDR1 and CDR2 (germline): SNHLY, FYNNEI. Written as DNA, the CDR3 is TGTGCCAGCAGAGAAATGCTAGCGGCAGATACGCAGTATTTT. It is translated as CASREMLAADTQYF.

This sequence joins TRBV28 and TRBJ2-5; D call uncertain. The germline CDR1 and CDR2 sequences are MDHEN and SYDVKM. Trimming took 4 bases from V and 0 from J, leaving 12 bases between them. CDR3 length equals 15 residues. CDR3 nucleotides: TGTGCCAGCAGTTCCCCTGGGCTTTACCAAGAGACCCAGTACTTC. Encoded protein: CASSSPGLYQETQYF.

The gene calls are TRBV7-3 and TRBJ2-1; 13 bases fit TRBD2. Trimming removed 6 bases from V and 9 bases from J; junction bases left unmatched: 11. Germline CDR1 and CDR2: SGHTA and FQGTGA. This CDR3 spans 16 amino acids. CDR3 DNA: TGTGCCAGCAGTTTTGGTGGGACTAGCGGGAATCTTGAGCAGTTCTTC. Protein: CASSFGGTSGNLEQFF.

The V gene is TRBV11-2, the J gene TRBJ2-1; tentative D call: TRBD2 (6 bases). The CDR3 runs to 12 residues. V gave up 0 bases and J gave up 15 bases, with 12 bases separating them. The germline V gene has CDR1 SGHAT and CDR2 FQNNGV. The CDR3 region has the DNA TGTGCCAGCAGCTTAGATTGGGGGGTTCTGTTCTTC. Translating gives CASSLDWGVLFF.

This clone has just one count. This chain uses TRBV5-1 with TRBJ2-5, with 7 positions matching TRBD2. CDR3 length equals 15 residues. With V trimmed by 0 bases and J by 5 bases, 7 bases remained unmatched. CDR1 is SGHRS, CDR2 YFSETQ, per germline. In DNA, the CDR3 is TGCGCCAGCAGCTTGGGATCTAGCGGCAGGGAGACCCAGTACTTC. Protein: CASSLGSSGRETQYF. The full variable domain, completed using reference TRBV5-1 and TRBJ2-5, is KAGVTQTPRYLIKTRGQQVTLSCSPISGHRSVSWYQQTPGQGLQFLFEYFSETQRNKGNFPGRFSGRQFSNSRSEMNVSTLELGDSALYLCASSLGSSGRETQYFGPGTRLLVL.

This sequence joins TRBV6-4 and TRBJ2-3; no clear D gene. V dropped 3 bases and J dropped 2 bases, with 12 bases sitting between them. Germline V gene lookup returns CDR1 MRHNA and CDR2 SNTAGT. This CDR3 region has 15 residues. The CDR3 DNA reads as TGTGCCAGCAGTGATTTCTCTGCCCCCACAGATACGCAGTATTTT. This translates into CASSDFSAPTDTQYF.

A word on this clone: This CDR3 is also generated by other DNA sequences in the sample. The genes are TRBV5-1 and TRBJ2-3, with TRBD1 matching 8 bases. The CDR3 sequence is 14 residues long. Trimming took 0 bases from V and 5 from J; bases not matched to a gene: 2. Germline loops: CDR1 SGHRS, CDR2 YFSETQ. CDR3 in amino acids: CASSLEGQGDTQYF. The CDR3 DNA reads as TGCGCCAGCAGCTTGGAAGGACAGGGAGATACGCAGTATTTT.

V is TRBV7-9 and J is TRBJ1-2, with D hard to call. Germline CDR1 and CDR2: SEHNR and FQNEAQ (reference sequence). Trimming removed 3 bases from V and 8 bases from J, with 16 bases in between. The CDR3 has 14 residues. The CDR3 nucleotides are TGTGCCAGCAGCTTTGACACGATTGAGGTCGGCTACACCTTC. Protein product: CASSFDTIEVGYTF.

This rearrangement joins TRBV7-3 to TRBJ2-5, with 7 nucleotides matching TRBD2. Trimming at V came to 6 bases and at J to 7 bases, leaving 11 bases not matched to a gene. CDR1 and CDR2 (germline): SGHTA, FQGTGA. The CDR3 covers 14 residues. For the CDR3, the DNA is TGTGCCAGCAGGTCTAGCGGAGGGGCGACGACCCAGTACTTC. Its protein product is CASRSSGGATTQYF.

The rearrangement joins TRBV9 to TRBJ1-2, with 8 bases that match TRBD1. In germline, CDR1 is SGDLS, CDR2 YYNGEE. CDR3 length: 15 residues. V dropped 3 bases and J dropped 5; count of bases not matched to a gene: 9. The CDR3: CASSEGQAPGYGYTF. CDR3 DNA sequence: TGTGCCAGCAGCGAGGGACAGGCCCCGGGATATGGCTACACCTTC.

This sequence joins TRBV2 and TRBJ2-5, with 10 bases lining up with TRBD2. CDR1 is SNHLY and CDR2 is FYNNEI in the germline V gene. CDR3 length equals 15 residues. The V segment lost 4 bases and the J segment 3 bases; nucleotides outside the gene matches: 5. DNA for the CDR3: TGTGCCAGCAGTGGACCCAGCGGGAGGGAAGAGACCCAGTACTTC. Translated, it gives CASSGPSGREETQYF.

The rearrangement joins TRBV10-1 to TRBJ2-1, with TRBD2 as a possible D gene (5 bases). Per germline, CDR1 WNHNN and CDR2 SYGVQD (reference sequence). The CDR3 has 12 residues. V was clipped by 0 bases and J by 15 bases, with 12 bases between them. Here the CDR3 reads CASSESSGTPFF. CDR3 nucleotide sequence: TGCGCCAGCAGTGAGTCAAGCGGCACGCCGTTCTTC.

This clone was seen a single time. This chain links TRBV6-5 with TRBJ2-3, with 9 bases lining up with TRBD2. CDR1 and CDR2 from the germline V gene are MNHEY and SVGAGI. The J segment lost 0 bases and the V segment lost 4 bases, leaving 5 bases of the junction unmatched. CDR3 length equals 16 residues. CDR3 loop: CASSSRTSASTDTQYF. For the CDR3, the DNA is TGTGCCAGCAGTTCCCGGACTAGCGCCAGCACAGATACGCAGTATTTT.

The chain recombines TRBV5-1 with TRBJ1-1; possibly TRBD1 for D (5 bases). Looked up from germline, CDR1 is SGHRS and CDR2 is YFSETQ. The CDR3 totals 13 residues. V was shortened by 3 bases and J by 6 bases, with 12 bases between the two germline ends. CDR3 sequence: CASSSPRGSEAFF. DNA for the CDR3: TGCGCCAGCAGCTCGCCTCGGGGGTCTGAAGCTTTCTTT.

The chain is built from TRBV7-2 and TRBJ1-1, with a possible D match to TRBD1 (5 bases). Trimming cost V 8 bases and J 5 bases, with 18 bases left between them. The germline V gene encodes CDR1 SGHTA and CDR2 FQGNSA. CDR3 length equals 14 residues. This chain's CDR3 is CASLKSWGGTEAFF. DNA for the CDR3: TGTGCCAGCCTAAAATCCTGGGGCGGAACTGAAGCTTTCTTT. The whole variable domain, remainder taken from reference TRBV7-2 and TRBJ1-1, is GAGVSQSPSNKVTEKGKDVELRCDPISGHTALYWYRQSLGQGLEFLIYFQGNSAPDKSGLPSDRFSAERTGGSVSTLTIQRTQQEDSAVYLCASLKSWGGTEAFFGQGTRLTVV.